This TCR beta chain comes out of a study of monozygotic twins with inflammatory bowel disease. About this clonotype itself: No antigen is known for it.

TCRdb re-called the 5' RACE reads and shows each CDR3 protein once, DNA omitted. The repertoire shows about 300,000 distinct CDR3 sequences; the top ten hold roughly 5.2%. Study results and limitations: IBD-affected twins scored below their healthy co-twins in TCRbeta diversity (inverse Simpson).

The CDR3 covers 18 residues. Germline V gene sequence: CDR1 MNHEY, CDR2 SVGAGI. This receptor was identified in a human donor with ulcerative colitis or Crohn's disease, or a healthy co-twin of an affected twin (not recorded which). The chain is built from TRBV6-5 and TRBJ2-1; the TCRdb call, TRBD2, lacks DNA for checking. Source material: blood. Here the CDR3 reads CASSYRTSGSSPYNEQFF.